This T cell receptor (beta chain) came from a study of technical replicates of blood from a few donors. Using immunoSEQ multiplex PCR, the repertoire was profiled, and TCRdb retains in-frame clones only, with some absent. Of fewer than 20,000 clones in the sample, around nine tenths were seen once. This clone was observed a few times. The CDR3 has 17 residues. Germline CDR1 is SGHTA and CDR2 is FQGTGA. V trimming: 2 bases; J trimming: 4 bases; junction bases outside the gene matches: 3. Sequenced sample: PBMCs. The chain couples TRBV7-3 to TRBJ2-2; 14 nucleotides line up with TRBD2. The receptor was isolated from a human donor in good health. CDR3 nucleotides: TGTGCCAGCAGCTTATCGGGACTAGCGGGAGCCACCGGGGAGCTGTTTTTT. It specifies CASSLSGLAGATGELFF.